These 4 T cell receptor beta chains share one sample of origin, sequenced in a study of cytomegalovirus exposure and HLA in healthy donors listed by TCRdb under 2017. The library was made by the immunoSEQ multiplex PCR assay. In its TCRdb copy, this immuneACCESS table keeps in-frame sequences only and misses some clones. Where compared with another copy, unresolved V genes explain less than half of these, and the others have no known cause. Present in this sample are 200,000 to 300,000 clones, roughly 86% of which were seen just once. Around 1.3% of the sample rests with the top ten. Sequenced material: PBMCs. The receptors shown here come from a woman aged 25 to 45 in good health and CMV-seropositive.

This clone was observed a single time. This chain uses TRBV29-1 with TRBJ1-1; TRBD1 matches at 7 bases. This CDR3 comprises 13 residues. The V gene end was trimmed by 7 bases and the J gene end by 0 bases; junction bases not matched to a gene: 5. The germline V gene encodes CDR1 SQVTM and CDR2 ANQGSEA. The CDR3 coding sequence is TGCAGCGCTAAAGACAGGGTGAACACTGAAGCTTTCTTT. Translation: CSAKDRVNTEAFF.

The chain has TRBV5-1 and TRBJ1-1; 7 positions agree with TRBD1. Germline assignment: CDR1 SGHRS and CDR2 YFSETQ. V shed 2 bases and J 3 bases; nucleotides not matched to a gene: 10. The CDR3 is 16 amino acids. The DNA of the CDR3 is TGCGCCAGCAGCTTTCGGGTAACAGGGGCGGACACTGAAGCTTTCTTT. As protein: CASSFRVTGADTEAFF.

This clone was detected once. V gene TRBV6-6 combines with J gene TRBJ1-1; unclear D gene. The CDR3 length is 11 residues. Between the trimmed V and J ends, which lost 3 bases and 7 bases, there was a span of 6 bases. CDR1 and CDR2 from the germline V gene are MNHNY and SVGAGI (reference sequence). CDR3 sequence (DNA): TGTGCCAGCAGTTATCGAGATGAAGCTTTCTTT. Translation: CASSYRDEAFF.

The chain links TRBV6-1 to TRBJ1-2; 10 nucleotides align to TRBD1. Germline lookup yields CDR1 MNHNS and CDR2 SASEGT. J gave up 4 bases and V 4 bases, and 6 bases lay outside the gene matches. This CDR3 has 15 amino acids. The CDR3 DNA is TGTGCCAGCAGTGGGTTAGACAGGGGGCCCTATGGCTACACCTTC. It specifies CASSGLDRGPYGYTF.